This T cell receptor beta chain was recorded in a study of response to subunit inactivated influenza vaccine. Germline CDR1 reads SGHTS; CDR2 reads YDEGEE. J lost 8 bases, V lost 4 bases, and 13 bases had no gene match. The CDR3 is made up of 17 amino acids. This clonotype has more than one count but fewer than ten. MiXCR, run by TCRdb on the RT-PCR reads, gives a single entry per CDR3 protein. The repertoire holds around 540,000 distinct CDR3 sequences, with around 11% as singletons. The sample in question was PBMCs from blood, obtained on the day of vaccination. The TCR sequence derives from a man aged 50 or older who received an inactivated influenza vaccine. This chain links TRBV5-8 with TRBJ2-3, with 13 bases that match TRBD2. The CDR3 DNA follows: TGTGCCAGCAGCCCCGGGACTAGCGGGAACAGGGGAATTACGCAGTATTTT. It encodes CASSPGTSGNRGITQYF.